These 22 T cell receptor beta chains were all obtained from the same sample, sequenced in a study of blood T cell repertoires in COVID-19. The repertoire was sequenced with immunoSEQ multiplex PCR; TCRdb's copy has only in-frame clones and lacks some. The sample has around 140,000 clones, approximately 90% seen once. The sequenced sample consisted of peripheral blood. The source is a man aged 50 to 59 with active or convalescent COVID-19.

The rearrangement links TRBV24-1 to TRBJ1-5; weak D call: TRBD1 (5 bases). Trimming cost V 4 bases and J 4 bases, with 19 bases left between them. The germline CDR1 and CDR2 sequences are KGHDR and SFDVKD. This CDR3 is built from 17 residues. The CDR3 DNA sequence: TGTGCCACCAGTGACGGAGGGCGGACTGGGGGGAATCAGCCCCAGCATTTT. This sequence encodes CATSDGGRTGGNQPQHF.

CDR3 amino acids: CASSFARGGTNEQFF. CDR3 DNA sequence: TGTGCCAGCAGTTTTGCCCGCGGGGGGACCAATGAGCAGTTCTTC. The rearrangement links TRBV27 to TRBJ2-1; 8 bases are a match to TRBD2. Germline loops: CDR1 MNHEY, CDR2 SMNVEV (reference sequence). CDR3 length equals 15 residues. The V segment lost 3 bases and the J segment 6 bases; nucleotides outside the gene matches: 7.

CDR3 bases: TGTGCCAGCAGTTTATTTCCCGCAGGACTAGCGGGAGTTCCGCGGGAGACCCAGTACTTC. This gives the protein CASSLFPAGLAGVPRETQYF. J is TRBJ2-5 and V is TRBV28; 13 positions agree with TRBD2. The J segment lost 5 bases and the V segment lost 1 base, leaving 16 bases of the junction unmatched. The CDR3 is made up of 20 amino acids. Looked up from germline, CDR1 is MDHEN and CDR2 is SYDVKM.

The chain couples TRBV18 to TRBJ2-3; TRBD1 matches at 7 bases. This CDR3 has 14 residues. Losses at the gene ends were 8 bases for V and 2 bases for J; bases not matched to a gene: 7. The germline V gene encodes CDR1 KGHSH and CDR2 LQKENI. The CDR3 region is CASKRQGHTDTQYF. The CDR3 DNA is TGTGCCAGCAAAAGACAGGGCCACACAGATACGCAGTATTTT.

This clone has more than one count but fewer than ten. The chain joins TRBV4-3 to TRBJ1-6; 9 bases map to TRBD1. Germline V lookup: CDR1 LGHNA, CDR2 YSLEER. The CDR3 has 18 amino acids. Losses at the gene ends were 4 bases for V and 7 bases for J; bases not matched to a gene: 14. CDR3 amino acids: CASSLALNRGQRNSPLHF. The CDR3 coding sequence is TGCGCCAGCAGCCTGGCGCTGAACAGGGGGCAACGGAATTCACCCCTCCACTTT.

V and J are TRBV5-1 and TRBJ2-3, with TRBD2 matching 15 bases. Trimming at V came to 8 bases and at J to 4 bases, leaving 14 bases not matched to a gene. The CDR3 sequence is 18 residues long. Germline V gives CDR1 SGHRS, CDR2 YFSETQ. CDR3 bases: TGCGCCAGTATGCGGACTAGCGGGAGGGCCCTTGGGTCAGATACGCAGTATTTT. It translates to CASMRTSGRALGSDTQYF.

The CDR3, as DNA: TGTGCCAGCAGTCACGGGACTACCACTTGGGGCACAGATACGCAGTATTTT. It translates to CASSHGTTTWGTDTQYF. The chain combines TRBV27 with TRBJ2-3, with TRBD2 matching 7 bases. The junction had 12 bases not matched to a gene; V was cut back by 5 bases and J by 1 base. CDR3 length: 17 amino acids. Germline lookup yields CDR1 MNHEY and CDR2 SMNVEV (reference sequence).

This clone showed up just once. V is TRBV6-2 or TRBV6-3 and J is TRBJ2-5, with 8 positions matching TRBD1. V gave up 5 bases and J gave up 5 bases; unmatched junction bases: 10. Germline lookup yields CDR1 MNHEY and CDR2 SVGEGT. The CDR3 is 15 amino acids. The CDR3 loop reads CASSARQGLFETQYF. In DNA, the CDR3 is TGTGCCAGCAGTGCCAGACAGGGGCTGTTCGAGACCCAGTACTTC.

This clone has a single count. This sequence joins TRBV18 and TRBJ2-5, with TRBD2 identical over 11 bases. Trimming removed 5 bases from V and 1 base from J; junction bases left unmatched: 3. The CDR3 is 15 amino acids. Germline V gene sequence: CDR1 KGHSH, CDR2 LQKENI. The CDR3 region is CASSAGTSGQETQYF. The CDR3 nucleotides are TGTGCCAGCTCAGCCGGGACTAGCGGCCAAGAGACCCAGTACTTC.

The V gene is TRBV28, the J gene TRBJ1-1; the D is unclear. The CDR3 runs 13 residues. Germline V gene data show CDR1 as MDHEN and CDR2 as SYDVKM. Trimming shortened V by 7 bases and J by 4 bases, and 13 bases separated the two germline ends. The CDR3 bases are TGTGCCAGCATTGGATCCTGGAGCACTGAAGCTTTCTTT. Translating it yields CASIGSWSTEAFF.

This chain connects TRBV19 to TRBJ1-5; TRBD1 matches 9 bases. The CDR3 spans 17 residues. V dropped 1 base and J dropped 1; count of bases not matched to a gene: 5. The germline CDR1 and CDR2 sequences are LNHDA and SQIVND (reference sequence). The DNA of the CDR3 is TGTGCCAGTAGTATAGGTACAGGGGGCCAGAGCAATCAGCCCCAGCATTTT. This codes for CASSIGTGGQSNQPQHF.

The chain links TRBV28 to TRBJ2-1, with TRBD2 identical over 10 bases. CDR1 is MDHEN, CDR2 SYDVKM, per germline. CDR3 length equals 15 residues. V dropped 3 bases and J dropped 5; count of bases not matched to a gene: 4. This CDR3 reads CASSFQTSGNNEQFF. The CDR3 region has the DNA TGTGCCAGCAGTTTTCAAACTAGCGGGAACAATGAGCAGTTCTTC.

The chain recombines TRBV6-1 with TRBJ1-5; unclear D gene. Germline V CDR1 and CDR2: MNHNS, SASEGT. Between the trimmed V and J ends, which lost 2 bases and 0 bases, there was a span of 5 bases. There are 14 residues in the CDR3. This chain's CDR3 is CASSEQDSNQPQHF. The CDR3, as DNA: TGTGCCAGCAGTGAACAGGATAGCAATCAGCCCCAGCATTTT.

V and J are TRBV12-5 and TRBJ1-1, with TRBD1 as a possible D gene (6 bases). Germline CDR1 LGHNT, CDR2 FRNRAP. Trimming took off 2 bases at V and 3 bases at J, with 13 bases between the two ends. This CDR3 region has 15 residues. CDR3 sequence (DNA): TGTGCTAGTGGTTTGACCGGACAGACCCACACTGAAGCTTTCTTT. Translation gives CASGLTGQTHTEAFF.

This sequence joins TRBV9 and TRBJ1-4, with D possibly TRBD1 on 6 matching bases. Trimming took 4 bases from V and 4 from J, leaving 14 bases between them. Germline CDR1 SGDLS, CDR2 YYNGEE. The CDR3 runs to 15 residues. CDR3 sequence: CASSPGEIFNEKLFF. CDR3 nucleotide sequence: TGTGCCAGCAGCCCAGGGGAGATCTTTAATGAAAAACTGTTTTTT.

This chain uses TRBV24-1 with TRBJ1-5, with 9 bases fitting TRBD1. This CDR3 spans 14 amino acids. Germline V gene lookup returns CDR1 KGHDR and CDR2 SFDVKD. V shed 11 bases, J shed 3 bases, and the junction held 7 bases outside the gene matches. The CDR3 spells CANKQGALNQPQHF. CDR3 bases: TGTGCCAACAAACAGGGGGCACTCAATCAGCCCCAGCATTTT.

The chain has TRBV20-1 and TRBJ2-1; 10 positions match TRBD2. This CDR3 region has 15 residues. V lost 3 bases to trimming and J lost 5 bases; unmatched junction nucleotides: 7. Germline CDR1 is DFQATT and CDR2 is SNEGSKA (reference sequence). The CDR3 DNA is TGCAGTGCTAGTTCAAGACTAGCGGGTAACAATGAGCAGTTCTTC. Amino acids: CSASSRLAGNNEQFF.

The chain recombines TRBV7-2 with TRBJ1-1; D may be TRBD1 (6 bases). Germline CDR1 and CDR2: SGHTA and FQGNSA. The CDR3 length is 15 residues. Trimming took off 2 bases at V and 10 bases at J, with 20 bases between the two ends. The CDR3 nucleotides are TGTGCCAGCAGCTTACGCATTGGGGGGGCCCCGGCAGCTTTCTTT. Encoded protein: CASSLRIGGAPAAFF.

This chain connects TRBV28 to TRBJ2-3, with TRBD2 matching 10 bases. Trimming removed 5 bases from V and 5 bases from J; junction bases left unmatched: 7. The CDR3 runs to 15 residues. The germline CDR1 and CDR2 sequences are MDHEN and SYDVKM. This chain's CDR3 is CASSVTGLAVDTQYF. The CDR3 DNA is TGTGCCAGCAGTGTAACCGGACTAGCGGTAGATACGCAGTATTTT.

The chain has TRBV3-1 (or the pseudogene TRBV3-2) and TRBJ2-6; D possibly corresponds to TRBD1 (5 bases). The ends were cut back, 4 bases at V and 0 bases at J, with 13 bases in the middle. Germline V gene data show CDR1 as LGHDT and CDR2 as YNNKEL (reference sequence). The CDR3 runs 17 residues. The CDR3 nucleotides are TGTGCCAGCAGCCTCAGGGTACAAAGCTCTGGGGCCAACGTCCTGACTTTC. Translated, it gives CASSLRVQSSGANVLTF.

This CDR3 is CATSDIRDRVSNEQFF. The CDR3 nucleotides read TGTGCCACCAGTGATATTAGGGACAGGGTATCCAATGAGCAGTTCTTC. The chain employs TRBV24-1 and TRBJ2-1; the match to TRBD1 covers 9 bases. The CDR3 consists of 16 residues. The V gene's germline CDR1 is KGHDR and CDR2 SFDVKD. Unmatched junction bases numbered 8, after V lost 3 bases and J lost 6 bases.

The J gene is TRBJ2-5, the V gene TRBV3-1 (or the pseudogene TRBV3-2); TRBD2 might be the D (5 bases). Germline V gene lookup returns CDR1 LGHDT and CDR2 YNNKEL (reference sequence). The CDR3 has 15 amino acids. Trimming left V 0 bases short and J 4 bases short, with 12 bases between. CDR3 bases: TGTGCCAGCAGCCAAGAGCCGAGGGTGGGAGAGACCCAGTACTTC. Translated, it gives CASSQEPRVGETQYF.